This entry is about one T cell receptor beta chain. What it binds is not known. The record originates from a study of Graves' ophthalmopathy and Graves' hyperthyroidism. Broader study findings: Most thyroid clonotypes with frequency above 0.001 were detected in blood too.

RNA transcripts were the template, and TCR beta CDR3 regions were amplified from them. RT-PCR with HTBI primers came first, then second-round multiplex PCR. TCRdb recomputed calls from the multiplex PCR reads with MiXCR, one row per CDR3 protein. This sample has around 170,000 distinct CDR3 sequences; less than 45% occur once, and the top ten carry under 6.5%. V lost 6 bases to trimming and J lost 1 base, with 9 bases between them. There are 13 residues in the CDR3. Exclusion criteria comprised other autoimmune diseases, uncontrolled infections, pregnancy or lactation in patients. This receptor was obtained from a woman aged 40 to 55 with Graves' ophthalmopathy. The sequenced sample was peripheral blood. V usage is TRBV12-3 or TRBV12-4 and J usage is TRBJ2-5; D might be TRBD1 (6 bases). The CDR3 DNA follows: TGTGCCAGCAGGCCCAGGGGCCAAGAGACCCAGTACTTC. This sequence encodes CASRPRGQETQYF.